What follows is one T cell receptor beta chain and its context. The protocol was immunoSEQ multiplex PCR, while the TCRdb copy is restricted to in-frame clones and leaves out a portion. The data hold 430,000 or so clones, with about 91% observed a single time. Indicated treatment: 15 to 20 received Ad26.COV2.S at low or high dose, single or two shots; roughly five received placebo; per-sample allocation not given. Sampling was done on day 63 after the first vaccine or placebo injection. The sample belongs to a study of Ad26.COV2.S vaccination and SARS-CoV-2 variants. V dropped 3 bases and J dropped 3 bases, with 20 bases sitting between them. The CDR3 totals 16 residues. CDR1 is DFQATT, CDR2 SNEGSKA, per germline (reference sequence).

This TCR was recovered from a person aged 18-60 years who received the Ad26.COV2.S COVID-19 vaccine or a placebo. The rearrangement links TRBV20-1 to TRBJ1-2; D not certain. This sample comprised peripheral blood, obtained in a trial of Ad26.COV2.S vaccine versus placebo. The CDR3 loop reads CSASFVRLFLDYGYTF. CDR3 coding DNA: TGCAGTGCTAGTTTTGTCAGGCTATTTCTCGACTATGGCTACACCTTC.